This TCR beta chain comes out of a study of blood T cell repertoires in COVID-19. In the original processing: From reference gene primer amplification, estimates of nucleated cell counts were derived. Data came from immunoSEQ multiplex PCR; TCRdb stores just in-frame clones and leaves some out. The V and J calls and clone size were taken over from that table, and D and trimming were inferred from the DNA. The sample includes around 230,000 clones, around 88% of them seen just once. Per the germline V gene, CDR1 is MDHEN and CDR2 is SYDVKM. V lost 5 bases, J lost 6 bases, and 14 bases lay in between. This CDR3 spans 14 amino acids.

The sequenced sample consisted of PBMCs or T cells enriched from blood (not recorded which). This clonotype was sampled from a middle-aged woman with acute COVID-19. V and J are TRBV28 and TRBJ1-5, with D maybe TRBD1 (6 bases). The DNA for the CDR3 is TGTGCCAGCAGTACTCCAGGGGATTTTCAGCCCCAGCATTTT. Amino acid sequence: CASSTPGDFQPQHF. Complete variable domain (other parts from reference TRBV28 and TRBJ1-5): DVKVTQSSRYLVKRTGEKVFLECVQDMDHENMFWYRQDPGLGLRLIYFSYDVKMKEKGDIPEGYSVSREKKERFSLILESASTNQTSMYLCASSTPGDFQPQHFGDGTRLSIL.